The 19 T cell receptor beta chains below all came from one sample that was sequenced in a study of CD8 T cells in ankylosing spondylitis (dated by TCRdb to about 2017). No antigen is known for these receptors. Findings and caveats that apply to the study as a whole: Blood from ankylosing spondylitis patients appeared to be characterized by a TCR beta motif made up of under ten highly homologous amino acid variants.

The protocol used for the library was 5' RACE. Sequencing took place on an Illumina HiSeq 2500. TCRdb redid the processing of the public reads, applying fastp at Q25 and MiXCR, and retained in-frame beta chains. Rows merge per CDR3 protein into single entries with the most common DNA and genes. This sample lists approximately 300,000 distinct CDR3 sequences; roughly 8% were detected once. The top ten clonotypes cover roughly 14% of the sample. Material for sequencing was blood, either unsorted or a sorted T cell fraction (not recorded which). All receptors come from a male donor with ankylosing spondylitis.

The DNA for the CDR3 is TGTGCCAGCAGCTTAACCTTAGCCTACGAGCAGTACTTC. It specifies CASSLTLAYEQYF. The V call is TRBV7-9, the J call TRBJ2-7; D not certain. V was cut by 2 bases and J by 2 bases, with 7 bases left in between. The CDR3 covers 13 residues. Germline CDR1 is SEHNR and CDR2 is FQNEAQ (reference sequence).

This clonotype showed up just a few times. The chain employs TRBV5-1 and TRBJ2-2; TRBD2 matches 7 bases. CDR3 length equals 16 residues. The ends lost 4 bases at V and 6 bases at J; junction bases unmatched: 12. Germline V gene lookup returns CDR1 SGHRS and CDR2 YFSETQ. CDR3 coding DNA: TGCGCCAGCAGCAAGCGGGGCCGCATCGTTGCCGGGGAGCTGTTTTTT. Translation gives CASSKRGRIVAGELFF. The full variable domain, with the rest looked up from reference TRBV5-1 and TRBJ2-2, is KAGVTQTPRYLIKTRGQQVTLSCSPISGHRSVSWYQQTPGQGLQFLFEYFSETQRNKGNFPGRFSGRQFSNSRSEMNVSTLELGDSALYLCASSKRGRIVAGELFFGEGSRLTVL.

This clonotype was picked up a small number of times. The V call is TRBV11-2, the J call TRBJ2-3; 14 bases are shared with TRBD2. The CDR3 consists of 18 residues. CDR1 and CDR2 from the germline V gene are SGHAT and FQNNGV. Trimming cost V 4 bases and J 5 bases; bases outside gene matches: 11. The DNA for the CDR3 is TGTGCCAGCAGCTCGAATACGGGACTAGCGGGAGTTAAAGATACGCAGTATTTT. Residues: CASSSNTGLAGVKDTQYF.

The V gene is TRBV7-9, the J gene TRBJ1-2; weak D call: TRBD1 (6 bases). The CDR3 has 12 residues. V was pared by 4 bases and J by 6 bases, with 9 bases between. Germline CDR1 and CDR2: SEHNR and FQNEAQ (reference sequence). The CDR3 DNA is TGTGCCAGCAGCTCCAGGGACAATGGCTACACCTTC. Protein: CASSSRDNGYTF.

This clonotype was counted a few times. The chain uses TRBV4-1 and TRBJ2-7; TRBD1 matches 10 bases. CDR3 length equals 15 residues. V gave up 4 bases and J gave up 1 base; unmatched junction bases: 4. Looked up from germline, CDR1 is MGHRA and CDR2 is YSYEKL. CDR3 bases: TGCGCCAGCAGCCCGCGGACAGGGGGATCCTACGAGCAGTACTTC. Translation gives CASSPRTGGSYEQYF.

V gene TRBV7-2 combines with J gene TRBJ2-2, with 9 bases matching TRBD2. The CDR3 is 13 amino acids. The ends lost 7 bases at V and 10 bases at J; junction bases unmatched: 7. Germline assignment: CDR1 SGHTA and CDR2 FQGNSA. Here the CDR3 DNA reads TGTGCCAGCAACGCCCAGCGGGAGGTGGAGCTGTTTTTT. It specifies CASNAQREVELFF.

This clonotype was counted at least ten times. V is TRBV25-1 and J is TRBJ1-2; TRBD1 is a possible D gene (5 bases). The CDR3 is made up of 13 amino acids. Germline V CDR1 and CDR2: MGHDK, SYGVNS. Trimming took off 4 bases at V and 6 bases at J, with 12 bases between the two ends. CDR3 in amino acids: CASSGGWGDGYTF. For the CDR3, the DNA is TGTGCCAGCAGTGGGGGCTGGGGCGATGGCTACACCTTC.

This clonotype was picked up many times. This chain links TRBV12-3 or TRBV12-4 with TRBJ2-5; no clear D gene. The CDR3 is 13 amino acids. V was pared by 3 bases and J by 5 bases, with 10 bases between. The DNA for the CDR3 is TGTGCCAGCAGTTTTTCTAGGCAGGAGACCCAGTACTTC. Translated: CASSFSRQETQYF.

The genes are TRBV6-1 and TRBJ1-1; D possibly corresponds to TRBD1 (6 bases). This CDR3 region has 15 residues. In germline, CDR1 is MNHNS, CDR2 SASEGT. Trimming took 3 bases from V and 0 from J, leaving 11 bases between them. The CDR3 DNA reads TGTGCCAGCAGTGACCTGGGGGCGGTGAACACTGAAGCTTTCTTT. Amino acid sequence: CASSDLGAVNTEAFF.

This clonotype was counted at least ten times. This rearrangement joins TRBV20-1 to TRBJ1-1; D uncertain. Germline V gene data show CDR1 as DFQATT and CDR2 as SNEGSKA (reference sequence). V was cut by 1 base and J by 9 bases, with 12 bases left in between. The CDR3 sequence is 12 residues long. CDR3 DNA sequence: TGCAGTGCTAGAGTTTGGAGTTTACAAGCTTTCTTT. This encodes CSARVWSLQAFF.

The rearrangement links TRBV4-1 to TRBJ2-7, with TRBD2 as a possible D gene (5 bases). The CDR3 has 14 residues. Germline CDR1 and CDR2: MGHRA and YSYEKL. The germline V and J ends were trimmed by 3 bases and 5 bases, with 14 bases remaining between them. The CDR3 DNA sequence: TGCGCCAGCAGCCATCTCCCCGGGGTCCACGAGCAGTACTTC. It specifies CASSHLPGVHEQYF.

This clonotype was counted many times. This sequence joins TRBV27 and TRBJ1-4, with TRBD1 matching 11 bases. Germline V lookup: CDR1 MNHEY, CDR2 SMNVEV (reference sequence). CDR3 length equals 17 residues. Unmatched junction bases numbered 11, after V lost 5 bases and J lost 6 bases. The DNA for the CDR3 is TGTGCCAGCAGTCCCGGACAGGGGGCGGCAAGGGATGAAAAACTGTTTTTT. Protein product: CASSPGQGAARDEKLFF.

DNA of the CDR3: TGTGCCAGCAGTTTTGCACTAGTCGTCGACAATGAGCAGTTCTTC. Encoded protein: CASSFALVVDNEQFF. The rearrangement joins TRBV6-5 to TRBJ2-1; D is possibly TRBD2 (5 bases). The CDR3 spans 15 residues. Germline V CDR1 and CDR2: MNHEY, SVGAGI. V gave up 4 bases and J gave up 5 bases, with 15 bases separating them.

The chain combines TRBV6-1 with TRBJ2-7; 9 positions match TRBD1. V gave up 5 bases and J gave up 1 base; unmatched junction bases: 6. Germline V gives CDR1 MNHNS, CDR2 SASEGT. This CDR3 comprises 15 residues. The CDR3 bases are TGTGCCAGCAGTAGACCGGGACAGGGATCCTACGAGCAGTACTTC. It encodes CASSRPGQGSYEQYF.

This clonotype was recorded at least ten times. The chain links TRBV7-7 to TRBJ2-1, with 8 bases lining up with TRBD1. Germline CDR1 and CDR2: SSHAT and FNYEAQ (reference sequence). The V segment lost 5 bases and the J segment 1 base; nucleotides outside the gene matches: 4. This CDR3 spans 15 amino acids. The CDR3 is CASSLDRESYNEQFF. The CDR3 DNA reads TGTGCCAGCAGCCTGGACAGGGAGTCCTACAATGAGCAGTTCTTC.

This rearrangement joins TRBV28 to TRBJ2-7, with 9 nucleotides matching TRBD2. The trim removed 6 bases at V and 3 bases at J, leaving 6 bases unmatched. The CDR3 is 14 residues long. Germline loops: CDR1 MDHEN, CDR2 SYDVKM. Here the CDR3 reads CASSQGGGVYEQYF. Here the CDR3 DNA reads TGTGCCAGCAGCCAAGGCGGGGGGGTCTACGAGCAGTACTTC.

Many counts were recorded for this clonotype. This chain connects TRBV28 to TRBJ1-3, with D tentatively TRBD1 (6 bases). CDR1 and CDR2 (germline): MDHEN, SYDVKM. V was pared by 6 bases and J by 5 bases, with 17 bases between. The CDR3 runs 15 residues. The CDR3 is CASRWPGGPRNTIYF. As DNA, the CDR3 is TGTGCCAGCAGGTGGCCCGGGGGCCCGAGAAACACCATATATTTT. Variable domain in full (rest from reference TRBV28 and TRBJ1-3): DVKVTQSSRYLVKRTGEKVFLECVQDMDHENMFWYRQDPGLGLRLIYFSYDVKMKEKGDIPEGYSVSREKKERFSLILESASTNQTSMYLCASRWPGGPRNTIYFGEGSWLTVV.

The chain links TRBV14 to TRBJ1-1; unclear D gene. Germline-derived CDR1 and CDR2 are SGHDN and FVKESK. V dropped 4 bases and J dropped 1 base, with 10 bases sitting between them. There are 14 residues in the CDR3. CDR3 residues: CASSRAYQNTEAFF. The CDR3 DNA reads TGTGCCAGCAGCCGGGCCTATCAGAACACTGAAGCTTTCTTT.

The V call is TRBV10-2, the J call TRBJ2-1, with 7 bases that match TRBD1. CDR3 length: 16 amino acids. The V segment lost 5 bases and the J segment 0 bases; nucleotides outside the gene matches: 7. Germline CDR1 and CDR2: WSHSY and SAAADI. As DNA, the CDR3 is TGCGCCAGCAGTCGTAGACAGGGTAGCTCCTACAATGAGCAGTTCTTC. Its protein is CASSRRQGSSYNEQFF.